This T cell receptor beta chain was sequenced in a study of cytomegalovirus exposure and HLA in healthy donors. A note on this clone: The antigen is unknown.

V shed 2 bases and J 3 bases; nucleotides not matched to a gene: 8. This CDR3 has 19 amino acids. In germline, CDR1 is ENHRY, CDR2 SYGVKD. Primers for the PCR totalled 60 Vbeta and 13 Jbeta. The table came from immunoSEQ multiplex PCR; TCRdb's copy has only in-frame clones and leaves some out. The sample contains nearly 110,000 clones, under 80% of which appear only once. Study results and caveats: In a later analysis, across HLA loci, associated TCR counts were highest for DRB1, lowest for HLA-C. In a later analysis, HLA-associated beta chains showed higher expansion and lower generation probabilities than comparable chains.

The receptor was derived from a man aged 55-75 years in good health and CMV-seronegative. V usage is TRBV10-3 and J usage is TRBJ2-2, with TRBD2 matching 14 bases. Material: PBMCs. The CDR3 DNA is TGTGCCATCAGTGAGGATAGGGGGACTAGCGGGGGTCACACCGGGGAGCTGTTTTTT. Translated: CAISEDRGTSGGHTGELFF.